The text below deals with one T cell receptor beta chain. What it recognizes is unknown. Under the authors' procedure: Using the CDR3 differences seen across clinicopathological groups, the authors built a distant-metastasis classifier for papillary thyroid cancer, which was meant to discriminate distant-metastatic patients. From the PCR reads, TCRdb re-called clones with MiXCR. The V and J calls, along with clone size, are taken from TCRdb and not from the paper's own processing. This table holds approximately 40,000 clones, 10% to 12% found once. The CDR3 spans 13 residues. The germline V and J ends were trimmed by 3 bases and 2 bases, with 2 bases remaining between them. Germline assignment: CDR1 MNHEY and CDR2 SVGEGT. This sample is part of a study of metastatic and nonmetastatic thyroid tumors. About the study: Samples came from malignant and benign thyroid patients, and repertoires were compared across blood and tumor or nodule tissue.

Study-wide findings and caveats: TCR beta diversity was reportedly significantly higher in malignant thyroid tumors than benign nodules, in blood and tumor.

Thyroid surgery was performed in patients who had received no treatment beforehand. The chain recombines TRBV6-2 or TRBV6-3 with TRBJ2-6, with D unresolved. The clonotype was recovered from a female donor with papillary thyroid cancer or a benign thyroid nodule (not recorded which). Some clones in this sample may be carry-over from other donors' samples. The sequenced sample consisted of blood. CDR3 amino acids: CASSYAGANVLTF. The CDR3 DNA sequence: TGTGCCAGCAGTTATGCTGGGGCCAACGTCCTGACTTTC.